The 28 T cell receptor beta chains reported below all come from one sample, sequenced in a study of T cells in Graves' hyperthyroidism and ophthalmopathy. Template material for amplifying TCR beta CDR3 regions consisted of RNA transcripts. Carried out on the TCR CDR3, a first-round RT-PCR used the HTBI primer set. TCRdb itself ran the multiplex PCR reads through MiXCR, one entry per CDR3 protein. The sample includes 600,000 to 750,000 distinct CDR3 sequences, about 18% of them seen just once. Sequenced: blood. The origin of the receptors is a man aged 45-60 years with Graves' hyperthyroidism.

V gene TRBV20-1 combines with J gene TRBJ2-7; no clear D gene. Trimming removed 2 bases at V and 5 bases at J, with 13 bases between. CDR1 and CDR2 (germline): DFQATT, SNEGSKA (reference sequence). The CDR3 has 13 amino acids. CDR3 in amino acids: CSARQSRTHEQYF. The CDR3 DNA follows: TGCAGTGCTAGACAGTCAAGGACGCACGAGCAGTACTTC.

This clonotype occurred many times. The chain uses TRBV2 and TRBJ2-6, with D hard to call. CDR3 size: 14 residues. Germline CDR1 and CDR2: SNHLY and FYNNEI. Trimming removed 4 bases from V and 3 bases from J, with 7 bases in between. The CDR3 DNA sequence: TGTGCCAGCAGTGTCTGGGGTGGGGCCAACGTCCTGACTTTC. It encodes CASSVWGGANVLTF.

This clonotype was seen ten or more times. The genes are TRBV28 and TRBJ2-7, with TRBD1 matching over 9 bases. This CDR3 spans 12 amino acids. V lost 10 bases and J lost 4; bases outside the gene matches: 5. Germline-derived CDR1 and CDR2 are MDHEN and SYDVKM. In nucleotides, the CDR3 is TGTGCCACCGGACAGGGGACATACGAGCAGTACTTC. This translates into CATGQGTYEQYF.

The chain uses TRBV15 and TRBJ1-1, with TRBD1 matching over 10 bases. The J segment lost 5 bases and the V segment lost 0 bases, leaving 6 bases of the junction unmatched. The CDR3 has 16 amino acids. Germline CDR1 and CDR2: LNHNV and YYDKDF (reference sequence). CDR3 loop: CATSRDRDRGPTEAFF. The CDR3 DNA reads TGTGCCACCAGCAGAGATCGAGACAGGGGGCCAACTGAAGCTTTCTTT.

CDR3 bases: TGCGCCAGCAGCTTGTCAACGGGATTTACCTACGAGCAGTACTTC. It yields the protein CASSLSTGFTYEQYF. The V gene is TRBV5-1, the J gene TRBJ2-7; D might be TRBD2 (5 bases). The CDR3 has 15 residues. The ends were cut back, 1 base at V and 2 bases at J, with 13 bases in the middle. Germline lookup yields CDR1 SGHRS and CDR2 YFSETQ. The full variable domain, rest sourced from reference TRBV5-1 and TRBJ2-7, is KAGVTQTPRYLIKTRGQQVTLSCSPISGHRSVSWYQQTPGQGLQFLFEYFSETQRNKGNFPGRFSGRQFSNSRSEMNVSTLELGDSALYLCASSLSTGFTYEQYFGPGTRLTVT.

Ten or more counts support this clonotype. The chain has TRBV28 and TRBJ2-1, with TRBD1 as a possible D gene (5 bases). Per the germline V gene, CDR1 is MDHEN and CDR2 is SYDVKM. The CDR3 is 14 amino acids. Between the trimmed V and J ends, which lost 5 bases and 5 bases, there was a span of 13 bases. CDR3 DNA sequence: TGTGCCAGCAGTCCCCCGGCAGGGAACAATGAGCAGTTCTTC. Encoded protein: CASSPPAGNNEQFF.

This rearrangement joins TRBV29-1 to TRBJ2-1, with 14 nucleotides matching TRBD2. This CDR3 region has 16 residues. Trimming removed 3 bases from V and 2 bases from J; junction bases left unmatched: 3. Germline V gene sequence: CDR1 SQVTM, CDR2 ANQGSEA. The DNA of the CDR3 is TGCAGCGTTGAGGGACTAGCGGGAGTTCCCTACAATGAGCAGTTCTTC. Amino acid sequence: CSVEGLAGVPYNEQFF.

About this clonotype itself: This may come from a read error, since a much larger clone is one base off. This rearrangement joins TRBV7-9 to TRBJ1-1; no firm D call. Per the germline V gene, CDR1 is SEHNR and CDR2 is FQNEAQ (reference sequence). This CDR3 comprises 15 residues. Here the CDR3 reads CVSSLVVPRNTEAFF. CDR3 bases: TGTGTCAGCAGCTTAGTCGTGCCCCGGAACACTGAAGCTTTCTTT.

This chain joins TRBV9 and TRBJ2-1; unclear D gene. CDR1 and CDR2 from the germline V gene are SGDLS and YYNGEE. The CDR3 covers 14 residues. Trimming pared 6 bases from V and 0 bases from J, leaving 10 bases between. Here the CDR3 DNA reads TGTGCCAGCACTCCGATCAGCTCCTACAATGAGCAGTTCTTC. It is translated as CASTPISSYNEQFF. Full variable domain (remainder filled in from reference TRBV9 and TRBJ2-1): DSGVTQTPKHLITATGQRVTLRCSPRSGDLSVYWYQQSLDQGLQFLIQYYNGEERAKGNILERFSAQQFPDLHSELNLSSLELGDSALYFCASTPISSYNEQFFGPGTRLTVL.

In its sample, this clonotype was seen many times. This chain joins TRBV28 and TRBJ2-2, with D possibly matching TRBD1 (6 bases). V lost 6 bases, J lost 0 bases, and 11 bases lay in between. Per the germline V gene, CDR1 is MDHEN and CDR2 is SYDVKM. This CDR3 comprises 15 residues. CDR3 in amino acids: CASRDGTTNTGELFF. CDR3 coding DNA: TGTGCCAGCAGGGACGGGACAACGAACACCGGGGAGCTGTTTTTT.

This clonotype was seen many times. The chain couples TRBV3-1 to TRBJ2-1; D is unresolved. The V end was cut by 1 base, the J end by 8 bases, with 9 bases between. The CDR3 totals 13 residues. The germline V gene has CDR1 LGHDT and CDR2 YNNKEL (reference sequence). CDR3 DNA: TGTGCCAGCAGCCAAGTTGCGATAGATGAGCAGTTCTTC. It encodes CASSQVAIDEQFF.

This clonotype appeared a few times. The J gene is TRBJ2-1, the V gene TRBV6-2 or TRBV6-3; no clear D. Trimming cost V 0 bases and J 10 bases, with 10 bases left between them. The germline gives CDR1 MNHEY, CDR2 SVGEGT. There are 13 residues in the CDR3. CDR3: CASSYSRSTEQFF. The DNA of the CDR3 is TGTGCCAGCAGTTACTCGAGAAGCACAGAGCAGTTCTTC.

This clonotype appeared many times. The chain joins TRBV7-9 to TRBJ2-7, with D perhaps assigned TRBD1 or TRBD2 (5 bases each). The CDR3 is 15 residues long. The V gene's germline CDR1 is SEHNR and CDR2 FQNEAQ (reference sequence). Trimming removed 5 bases at V and 0 bases at J, with 14 bases between. The CDR3 spells CASSLTGPSSYEQYF. The CDR3 DNA reads TGTGCCAGCAGCCTAACGGGACCAAGCTCCTACGAGCAGTACTTC.

This clonotype was detected a few times. This chain joins TRBV12-3 or TRBV12-4 and TRBJ1-1, with 8 bases fitting TRBD1. The CDR3 covers 16 residues. J lost 5 bases, V lost 6 bases, and 14 bases had no gene match. CDR3 sequence (DNA): TGTGCCAGCAGCACAGAGACAGGGGTAGGAGAAACTGAAGCTTTCTTT. Its protein product is CASSTETGVGETEAFF.

This clonotype was detected many times. The V gene is TRBV6-1, the J gene TRBJ1-1; D not certain. Germline V gene sequence: CDR1 MNHNS, CDR2 SASEGT. Between the trimmed V and J ends, which lost 5 bases and 0 bases, there was a span of 13 bases. The CDR3 loop spans 15 amino acids. CDR3 sequence reads: CASSPSRFMNTEAFF. The CDR3 nucleotides read TGTGCCAGCAGTCCATCACGGTTCATGAACACTGAAGCTTTCTTT.

The rearrangement links TRBV19 to TRBJ2-1; TRBD2 is a possible D gene (5 bases). The germline CDR1 and CDR2 sequences are LNHDA and SQIVND (reference sequence). Trimming cost V 2 bases and J 0 bases, with 11 bases left between them. The CDR3 contains 16 residues. CDR3 region: CASSIYRGSSYNEQFF. CDR3 DNA: TGTGCCAGTAGTATATATAGAGGGAGCTCCTACAATGAGCAGTTCTTC.

This clonotype appeared many times. The chain links TRBV15 to TRBJ2-3; 12 nucleotides align to TRBD2. V gave up 1 base and J gave up 5 bases; unmatched junction bases: 4. The CDR3 loop spans 16 amino acids. Per germline, CDR1 LNHNV and CDR2 YYDKDF (reference sequence). CDR3 in DNA: TGTGCCACCAGCAGAGGCCTAGCGGGAGGGGAAGATACGCAGTATTTT. It codes for CATSRGLAGGEDTQYF.

At least ten counts were recorded for this clonotype. The V gene is TRBV18, the J gene TRBJ1-1; possible D gene TRBD1, 5 bases. The V and J ends lost 2 bases and 1 base respectively, with 11 bases between them. Per the germline V gene, CDR1 is KGHSH and CDR2 is LQKENI. The CDR3 has 15 residues. This CDR3 reads CASSPGGARNTEAFF. The CDR3, as DNA: TGTGCCAGCTCACCAGGCGGGGCGAGGAACACTGAAGCTTTCTTT.

In its sample, this clonotype was seen a few times. The rearrangement links TRBV19 to TRBJ1-5; no definite D call. V lost 3 bases to trimming and J lost 9 bases, with 15 bases between them. There are 14 residues in the CDR3. Germline V CDR1 and CDR2: LNHDA, SQIVND (reference sequence). The DNA for the CDR3 is TGTGCCAGTAGTATTATGGCAGGCCCATGGCCCCAGCATTTT. This encodes CASSIMAGPWPQHF. The full variable domain, with the rest looked up from reference TRBV19 and TRBJ1-5, is DGGITQSPKYLFRKEGQNVTLSCEQNLNHDAMYWYRQDPGQGLRLIYYSQIVNDFQKGDIAEGYSVSREKKESFPLTVTSAQKNPTAFYLCASSIMAGPWPQHFGDGTRLSIL.

This chain connects TRBV12-3 or TRBV12-4 to TRBJ1-2; 11 bases agree with TRBD1. This CDR3 spans 15 amino acids. V was pared by 6 bases and J by 9 bases, with 12 bases of the junction left unmatched. CDR3 sequence: CASSSSGTGGNSYTF. CDR3 sequence (DNA): TGTGCCAGCAGCTCTTCCGGGACAGGGGGAAATAGCTACACCTTC.

This clonotype was seen ten or more times. The CDR3 region has the DNA TGTGCCAGCAGTTCAGGGCCTTCGTCCGGGGAGCTGTTTTTT. Protein product: CASSSGPSSGELFF. The chain recombines TRBV12-3 or TRBV12-4 with TRBJ2-2, with TRBD1 as a possible D gene (5 bases). This CDR3 comprises 14 residues. The germline V and J ends were trimmed by 4 bases and 6 bases, with 12 bases remaining between them.

This clonotype has a count of ten or more. V usage is TRBV28 and J usage is TRBJ1-1, with 8 positions matching TRBD1. The CDR3 totals 15 residues. The germline V gene encodes CDR1 MDHEN and CDR2 SYDVKM. Losses at the gene ends were 2 bases for V and 5 bases for J; bases not matched to a gene: 7. As DNA, the CDR3 is TGTGCCAGCAGTTTACAAAGGACAGGGCGGACTGAAGCTTTCTTT. This gives the protein CASSLQRTGRTEAFF.

The sample holds many counts of this clonotype. The chain uses TRBV10-3 and TRBJ2-1; D gene uncertain. The CDR3 is 12 residues long. Germline CDR1 and CDR2: ENHRY and SYGVKD. Trimming cost V 8 bases and J 5 bases, with 10 bases left between them. The CDR3 DNA follows: TGTGCCATCGGTTCACTCGACAATGAGCAGTTCTTC. Translation: CAIGSLDNEQFF.

This clonotype occurred many times. V is TRBV7-9 and J is TRBJ2-7, with D perhaps matching TRBD2 (6 bases). The CDR3 loop spans 16 amino acids. CDR1 SEHNR and CDR2 FQNEAQ come from the germline V gene (reference sequence). V lost 3 bases, J lost 3 bases, and 18 bases lay in between. This CDR3 reads CASSFVQDYVVYEQYF. The CDR3 DNA is TGTGCCAGCAGCTTCGTACAGGACTACGTGGTCTACGAGCAGTACTTC. Based on the CDR3 plus reference TRBV7-9 and TRBJ2-7, the full variable domain is DTGVSQNPRHKITKRGQNVTFRCDPISEHNRLYWYRQTLGQGPEFLTYFQNEAQLEKSRLLSDRFSAERPKGSFSTLEIQRTEQGDSAMYLCASSFVQDYVVYEQYFGPGTRLTVT.

This chain connects TRBV7-2 to TRBJ1-5, with D possibly being TRBD1 (5 bases). In germline, CDR1 is SGHTA, CDR2 FQGNSA. V was pared by 0 bases and J by 6 bases, with 12 bases between. The CDR3 has 15 residues. Written as DNA, the CDR3 is TGTGCCAGCAGCTTAGCGCAGGGCTTAGGTCAGCCCCAGCATTTT. Residues: CASSLAQGLGQPQHF.

The chain carries TRBV6-4 and TRBJ1-5; D call uncertain. V lost 4 bases and J 7 bases, leaving 11 bases between the germline ends. This CDR3 has 13 amino acids. CDR1 MRHNA and CDR2 SNTAGT come from the germline V gene. As DNA, the CDR3 is TGTGCCAGCAGTGTTAGCGCCGAGCAGCCCCAGCATTTT. It yields the protein CASSVSAEQPQHF.

This clonotype was detected ten times or more. The V and J genes are TRBV11-2 and TRBJ2-3, with D possibly TRBD1 on 5 matching bases. Trimming removed 7 bases at V and 0 bases at J, with 11 bases between. The CDR3 length is 14 residues. Looked up from germline, CDR1 is SGHAT and CDR2 is FQNNGV. CDR3 in DNA: TGTGCCAGCAAGGGGTTAACTAGCACAGATACGCAGTATTTT. Residues: CASKGLTSTDTQYF.

This clonotype occurred a few times. The V and J genes are TRBV9 and TRBJ2-1; D might be TRBD1 (5 bases). V lost 1 base and J lost 10, with 18 bases in between. CDR1 and CDR2 (germline): SGDLS, YYNGEE. This CDR3 contains 15 residues. The CDR3 coding sequence is TGTGCCAGCAGCGTAAGGCTTTCAGGGTTCACGGAGCAGTTCTTC. Encoded protein: CASSVRLSGFTEQFF. The full variable domain, rest sourced from reference TRBV9 and TRBJ2-1, is DSGVTQTPKHLITATGQRVTLRCSPRSGDLSVYWYQQSLDQGLQFLIQYYNGEERAKGNILERFSAQQFPDLHSELNLSSLELGDSALYFCASSVRLSGFTEQFFGPGTRLTVL.